These 32 T cell receptor beta chains originate from one sample sequenced in a study of T-cell memory formation after mild COVID-19. TCRdb independently ran MiXCR on the 5' RACE reads; one entry per CDR3 protein. The table shows roughly 550,000 distinct CDR3 sequences, with around 20% occurring only once. Sequences were obtained from PBMCs or a T cell subset sorted from them (not recorded which). The receptors were sampled from an adult woman who had mild COVID-19 (a few samples of this study predate the infection). Cell type and time point are not known.

This clonotype was seen a few times. The V call is TRBV7-2, the J call TRBJ1-5; 7 bases agree with TRBD1. Germline V gene lookup returns CDR1 SGHTA and CDR2 FQGNSA. The CDR3 sequence is 16 residues long. V trimming: 1 base; J trimming: 6 bases; junction bases outside the gene matches: 9. The CDR3 loop is CASSLDATGNSQPQHF. In nucleotides, the CDR3 is TGTGCCAGCAGCTTAGATGCGACAGGGAATAGTCAGCCCCAGCATTTT.

This clonotype was seen only a few times. The chain employs TRBV18 and TRBJ2-7; 11 positions match TRBD1. The CDR3 has 15 amino acids. Trimming at V came to 8 bases and at J to 0 bases, leaving 6 bases not matched to a gene. Germline CDR1 and CDR2: KGHSH and LQKENI. The CDR3 reads CASTTGTGGSYEQYF. DNA of the CDR3: TGTGCCAGCACGACCGGGACAGGGGGCTCCTACGAGCAGTACTTC.

This clonotype was counted between two and nine times. V and J are TRBV24-1 and TRBJ2-3; D might be TRBD1 (5 bases). Deletions cut 3 bases from V and 0 bases from J, with 15 bases between. CDR3 size: 17 residues. Germline values: CDR1 KGHDR, CDR2 SFDVKD. CDR3 nucleotide sequence: TGTGCCACCAGTGATCCATACTCAGGGATGAGCACAGATACGCAGTATTTT. It yields the protein CATSDPYSGMSTDTQYF.

This chain links TRBV4-1 with TRBJ2-3, with 7 bases lining up with TRBD2. The CDR3 covers 16 residues. Trimming cost V 3 bases and J 4 bases; bases outside gene matches: 10. Germline CDR1 and CDR2: MGHRA and YSYEKL. CDR3 amino acids: CASSQAGLVGADTQYF. Here the CDR3 DNA reads TGCGCCAGCAGCCAGGCTGGACTAGTTGGGGCAGATACGCAGTATTTT.

This clonotype has just a few counts. The chain has TRBV5-1 and TRBJ2-5; 9 bases agree with TRBD1. CDR1 is SGHRS and CDR2 is YFSETQ in the germline V gene. With 0 bases clipped from V and 5 bases from J, the junction kept 5 bases outside the gene matches. The CDR3 is made up of 15 amino acids. DNA of the CDR3: TGCGCCAGCAGCTTGGACAGGGGGCTAAGGGAGACCCAGTACTTC. Translation gives CASSLDRGLRETQYF.

This clonotype occurred a few times. The chain joins TRBV12-3 or TRBV12-4 to TRBJ2-7; D perhaps matches TRBD2 (6 bases). V lost 7 bases to trimming and J lost 6 bases, with 22 bases between them. The CDR3 runs 15 residues. The CDR3 region has the DNA TGTGCCAGCACCCGGGAGTCGACGATAGGTGGCGAGCAGTACTTC. This translates into CASTRESTIGGEQYF.

The chain links TRBV9 to TRBJ2-2; D gene uncertain. The V gene's germline CDR1 is SGDLS and CDR2 YYNGEE. This CDR3 spans 13 amino acids. Trimming stripped 1 base from V and 6 bases from J, with 7 bases between. The CDR3 here is CASSVTGSGELFF. CDR3 nucleotide sequence: TGTGCCAGCAGCGTAACCGGTTCCGGGGAGCTGTTTTTT.

The chain employs TRBV24-1 and TRBJ2-3; 16 nucleotides agree with TRBD2. Trimming at V came to 3 bases and at J to 5 bases, leaving 7 bases not matched to a gene. The length of the CDR3 is 18 residues. From germline, CDR1 is KGHDR and CDR2 SFDVKD. CDR3 residues: CATSDPGTSGGAEDTQYF. The CDR3 nucleotides read TGTGCCACCAGTGATCCCGGGACTAGCGGGGGGGCTGAAGATACGCAGTATTTT.

The chain couples TRBV4-1 to TRBJ2-7; perhaps TRBD1 as D (5 bases). Germline V gives CDR1 MGHRA, CDR2 YSYEKL. The V gene lost 3 bases and the J gene lost 7 bases, with 19 bases spanning the gap. The CDR3 runs 15 residues. In DNA, the CDR3 is TGCGCCAGCAGCCATCATGCGAAGGGGTTCAGTGAGCAGTACTTC. Amino acids: CASSHHAKGFSEQYF.

This clonotype has more than one count but fewer than ten. This chain uses TRBV20-1 with TRBJ1-2; D call uncertain. Trimming removed 0 bases at V and 4 bases at J, with 9 bases between. Germline CDR1 DFQATT, CDR2 SNEGSKA (reference sequence). This CDR3 is 13 amino acids long. The DNA for the CDR3 is TGCAGTGCTAGAGATTATGACTTCTATGGCTACACCTTC. Residues: CSARDYDFYGYTF.

The DNA of the CDR3 is TGTGCCAGCAGCTTGGGGCCGGGAGGCTACAATGAGCAGTTCTTC. The encoded protein is CASSLGPGGYNEQFF. The V and J genes are TRBV5-6 and TRBJ2-1, with 7 positions matching TRBD2. This CDR3 region has 15 residues. Losses at the gene ends were 0 bases for V and 3 bases for J; bases not matched to a gene: 3. From germline, CDR1 is SGHDT and CDR2 YYEEEE.

V and J are TRBV15 and TRBJ2-3; weak D call: TRBD2 (5 bases). Trimming pared 0 bases from V and 2 bases from J, leaving 12 bases between. There are 16 residues in the CDR3. CDR1 is LNHNV and CDR2 is YYDKDF in the germline V gene (reference sequence). This CDR3 is CATSRDPGSYTDTQYF. CDR3 sequence (DNA): TGTGCCACCAGCAGAGATCCGGGGTCTTACACAGATACGCAGTATTTT.

The CDR3 sequence is CATSDSGTSGRYYNEQFF. The CDR3 DNA reads as TGTGCCACCAGTGATTCCGGGACTAGCGGGAGGTACTACAATGAGCAGTTCTTC. The chain carries TRBV24-1 and TRBJ2-1; 15 nucleotides match TRBD2. V lost 2 bases and J lost 3; bases outside the gene matches: 4. Germline CDR1 reads KGHDR; CDR2 reads SFDVKD. The CDR3 has 18 residues.

This clonotype has just a few counts. The V call is TRBV11-1, the J call TRBJ2-3; 10 nucleotides align to TRBD1. The length of the CDR3 is 16 residues. Germline V CDR1 and CDR2: SGHAT, FQDESV (reference sequence). Unmatched junction bases numbered 8, after V lost 4 bases and J lost 4 bases. The CDR3 here is CASSSEWTGGPDTQYF. The CDR3 DNA reads as TGTGCCAGCAGCTCGGAATGGACAGGGGGGCCAGATACGCAGTATTTT.

Only a few counts were recorded for this clonotype. The J gene is TRBJ2-1, the V gene TRBV5-1; 8 nucleotides agree with TRBD1. V lost 4 bases to trimming and J lost 2 bases; unmatched junction nucleotides: 11. CDR3 length: 17 amino acids. Germline V lookup: CDR1 SGHRS, CDR2 YFSETQ. CDR3 coding DNA: TGCGCCAGCAGCGGGGTGACAGGGGCCTTTACCTACAATGAGCAGTTCTTC. Residues: CASSGVTGAFTYNEQFF. Full variable domain (rest looked up from reference TRBV5-1 and TRBJ2-1): KAGVTQTPRYLIKTRGQQVTLSCSPISGHRSVSWYQQTPGQGLQFLFEYFSETQRNKGNFPGRFSGRQFSNSRSEMNVSTLELGDSALYLCASSGVTGAFTYNEQFFGPGTRLTVL.

The chain couples TRBV12-3 or TRBV12-4 to TRBJ2-3; possibly TRBD2 for D (9 bases). With 5 bases removed from V and 2 bases from J, the gap between germline ends came to 17 bases. The CDR3 sequence is 16 residues long. CDR3 residues: CASSPSGTGATDTQYF. DNA of the CDR3: TGTGCCAGCAGTCCTAGCGGGACAGGAGCCACAGATACGCAGTATTTT.

This clonotype was counted only a few times. The rearrangement joins TRBV10-3 to TRBJ2-1; 11 bases are a match to TRBD2. Unmatched junction bases numbered 9, after V lost 0 bases and J lost 8 bases. The CDR3 sequence is 17 residues long. The germline V gene has CDR1 ENHRY and CDR2 SYGVKD. In nucleotides, the CDR3 is TGTGCCATCAGTGAGTCGAGGGCTAGCGGGAGGATCTATGAGCAGTTCTTC. Its protein product is CAISESRASGRIYEQFF.

This clonotype was seen more than once but under ten times. The chain combines TRBV9 with TRBJ2-1; maybe TRBD2 (7 bases). Germline V lookup: CDR1 SGDLS, CDR2 YYNGEE. Trimming pared 1 base from V and 4 bases from J, leaving 12 bases between. This CDR3 is built from 15 residues. For the CDR3, the DNA is TGTGCCAGCAGCGTACGGGGGGCCGGGTACAATGAGCAGTTCTTC. It specifies CASSVRGAGYNEQFF.

CDR3 protein: CASSPTGGTETQYF. DNA of the CDR3: TGTGCCAGCAGTCCTACAGGGGGCACGGAGACCCAGTACTTC. This chain links TRBV27 with TRBJ2-5; 9 bases align to TRBD1. CDR3 length equals 14 residues. V lost 5 bases and J lost 5; bases outside the gene matches: 6. CDR1 MNHEY and CDR2 SMNVEV come from the germline V gene (reference sequence).

V is TRBV12-3 or TRBV12-4 and J is TRBJ2-7; 7 bases map to TRBD2. CDR3 length equals 15 residues. J was trimmed by 2 bases and V by 6 bases; bases with no gene match: 10. The CDR3 loop reads CASSHSGERAYEQYF. The DNA of the CDR3 is TGTGCCAGCAGCCACAGCGGGGAGAGGGCCTACGAGCAGTACTTC.

The V call is TRBV14, the J call TRBJ1-1, with a tentative D call TRBD1 (5 bases). Germline lookup yields CDR1 SGHDN and CDR2 FVKESK. The CDR3 totals 13 residues. V gave up 2 bases and J gave up 11 bases, with 15 bases separating them. CDR3 coding DNA: TGTGCCAGCAGCCAACTGATGACAGCAGGGGCTTTCTTT. This encodes CASSQLMTAGAFF.

V usage is TRBV20-1 and J usage is TRBJ1-6; tentative D call: TRBD1 (5 bases). The V gene lost 0 bases and the J gene lost 7 bases, with 13 bases spanning the gap. Germline loops: CDR1 DFQATT, CDR2 SNEGSKA (reference sequence). CDR3 length: 15 amino acids. CDR3 sequence: CSARDAGKVNSPLHF. CDR3 DNA: TGCAGTGCTAGAGACGCAGGGAAAGTGAATTCACCCCTCCACTTT.

This clonotype was detected a few times. The chain employs TRBV24-1 and TRBJ2-3, with a tentative D call TRBD1 (5 bases). V was clipped by 9 bases and J by 0 bases, with 9 bases between them. CDR3 size: 13 residues. The germline V gene has CDR1 KGHDR and CDR2 SFDVKD. The CDR3 region has the DNA TGTGCCACCGGAGACAGAAGCACAGATACGCAGTATTTT. Its protein is CATGDRSTDTQYF.

This clonotype was detected a few times. The chain couples TRBV4-3 to TRBJ2-5; D possibly corresponds to TRBD2 (6 bases). V was pared by 4 bases and J by 5 bases, with 17 bases between. The CDR3 contains 15 residues. The V gene's germline CDR1 is LGHNA and CDR2 YSLEER. The CDR3 spells CASSLRGTEGETQYF. The CDR3 DNA sequence: TGCGCCAGCAGCCTCCGGGGGACTGAGGGGGAGACCCAGTACTTC.

V and J are TRBV5-5 and TRBJ1-2, with a weak D call TRBD1 (6 bases). Germline lookup yields CDR1 SGHKS and CDR2 YYEKEE (reference sequence). V was shortened by 3 bases and J by 0 bases, with 15 bases between the two germline ends. This CDR3 spans 16 amino acids. The CDR3 bases are TGTGCCAGCAGCTCCGTGGCAGGGGCTGCTAACTATGGCTACACCTTC. The encoded protein is CASSSVAGAANYGYTF. Filled out from reference TRBV5-5 and TRBJ1-2, the complete variable domain reads DAGVTQSPTHLIKTRGQQVTLRCSPISGHKSVSWYQQVLGQGPQFIFQYYEKEERGRGNFPDRFSARQFPNYSSELNVNALLLGDSALYLCASSSVAGAANYGYTFGSGTRLTVV.

The chain employs TRBV4-3 and TRBJ2-2; D might be TRBD2 (6 bases). Germline CDR1 and CDR2: LGHNA and YSLEER. The CDR3 extends over 17 amino acids. V gave up 0 bases and J gave up 1 base, with 12 bases separating them. The CDR3 region has the DNA TGCGCCAGCAGCCAAGAGTTCCTAGCGCGGAACACCGGGGAGCTGTTTTTT. It is translated as CASSQEFLARNTGELFF.

The chain recombines TRBV11-3 with TRBJ1-1, with D hard to call. The V end was cut by 3 bases, the J end by 0 bases, with 8 bases between. Per the germline V gene, CDR1 is SGHNT and CDR2 is YENEEA. The CDR3 has 14 residues. Here the CDR3 reads CASSLMVMNTEAFF. Here the CDR3 DNA reads TGTGCCAGCAGCTTGATGGTGATGAACACTGAAGCTTTCTTT.

This clonotype appeared many times. The chain combines TRBV5-1 with TRBJ1-2, with D unclear. Germline V gene data show CDR1 as SGHRS and CDR2 as YFSETQ. CDR3 length: 13 amino acids. Trimming removed 0 bases at V and 1 base at J, with 4 bases between. CDR3 amino acids: CASSLDRNYGYTF. CDR3 sequence (DNA): TGCGCCAGCAGCTTGGATCGTAACTATGGCTACACCTTC.

The rearrangement uses TRBV14 and TRBJ1-1; the D is unclear. CDR1 and CDR2 (germline): SGHDN, FVKESK. Trimming left V 5 bases short and J 1 base short, with 17 bases between. This CDR3 is 16 amino acids long. This CDR3 reads CASSRKDGRENTEAFF. The CDR3 DNA sequence: TGTGCCAGCAGCAGGAAGGACGGCCGGGAGAACACTGAAGCTTTCTTT.

This clonotype was seen a handful of times. The chain has TRBV5-6 and TRBJ1-1, with 11 bases lining up with TRBD1. Germline V CDR1 and CDR2: SGHDT, YYEEEE. The CDR3 totals 16 residues. Trimming took 3 bases from V and 13 from J; bases not matched to a gene: 17. This CDR3 is CASSSYTGTGGLSGFF. The CDR3 DNA is TGTGCCAGCAGCTCTTACACCGGGACAGGGGGTTTAAGTGGTTTCTTT.

The V call is TRBV20-1, the J call TRBJ2-1, with a tentative D call TRBD2 (5 bases). Germline V gene data show CDR1 as DFQATT and CDR2 as SNEGSKA (reference sequence). The V end was cut by 0 bases, the J end by 15 bases, with 45 bases between. The CDR3 spans 22 residues. CDR3: CSARDLVGPLRSRTLLTGSWFF. In DNA, the CDR3 is TGCAGTGCTAGAGATTTAGTTGGCCCTCTTCGAAGCCGGACTCTGTTGACGGGGTCGTGGTTCTTC.

This clonotype was detected a few times. This rearrangement joins TRBV9 to TRBJ2-5, with 8 bases lining up with TRBD2. The CDR3 has 15 amino acids. V lost 1 base, J lost 5 bases, and 7 bases stayed unmatched. Germline V gene lookup returns CDR1 SGDLS and CDR2 YYNGEE. The CDR3 sequence is CASSVYGRAGETQYF. CDR3 in DNA: TGTGCCAGCAGCGTATACGGGAGGGCCGGGGAGACCCAGTACTTC.